Included here is one T cell receptor beta chain sequence, with context. As yet, its antigen is unknown. The CDR3 totals 14 residues. With V trimmed by 3 bases and J by 1 base, 6 bases remained unmatched. CDR1 and CDR2 (germline): DFQATT, SNEGSKA (reference sequence). The data are from a study of T-cell memory formation after mild COVID-19. Across the whole study: The TCR clusters were mostly specific to one donor. Study-level results: Clones that got smaller from day 15 to 85 had even CD4/CD8, while clones growing later tipped toward CD4+.

MiXCR, run by TCRdb on the 5' RACE reads, gives a single entry per CDR3 protein. The profile covers some 300,000 distinct CDR3 sequences, with around 20% appearing a single time and approximately 22% taken by the ten largest. The material sequenced was PBMCs or a T cell subset sorted from them (not recorded which). The receptor comes from a young man who had mild COVID-19 (a few samples of this study predate the infection). Cell type and time point are not known. The chain links TRBV20-1 to TRBJ2-7; 7 bases agree with TRBD1. CDR3 coding DNA: TGCAGTGCTAGGGACAGGACTCGGTCCTACGAGCAGTACGTC. Translated: CSARDRTRSYEQYV.